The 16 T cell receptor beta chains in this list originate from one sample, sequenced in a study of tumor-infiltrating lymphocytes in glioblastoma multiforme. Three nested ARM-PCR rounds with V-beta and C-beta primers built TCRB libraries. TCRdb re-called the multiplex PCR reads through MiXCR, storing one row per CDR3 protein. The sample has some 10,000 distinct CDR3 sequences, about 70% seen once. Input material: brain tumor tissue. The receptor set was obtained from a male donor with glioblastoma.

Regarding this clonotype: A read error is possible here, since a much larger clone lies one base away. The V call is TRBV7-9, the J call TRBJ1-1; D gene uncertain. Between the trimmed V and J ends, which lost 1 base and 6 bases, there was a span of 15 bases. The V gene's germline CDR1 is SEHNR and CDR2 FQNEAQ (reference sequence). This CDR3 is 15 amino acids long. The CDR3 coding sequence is TGTGCCAGCAGCTTAGGGTCTGTAGAGGAAGCTGAAGCTTTCTTT. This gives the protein CASSLGSVEEAEAFF.

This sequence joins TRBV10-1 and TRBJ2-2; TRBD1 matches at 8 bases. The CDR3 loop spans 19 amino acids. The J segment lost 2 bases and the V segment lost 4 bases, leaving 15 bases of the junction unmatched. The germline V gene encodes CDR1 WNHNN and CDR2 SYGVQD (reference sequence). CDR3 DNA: TGCGCCAGCAGTGGACCCACACTCACAGGGGGTTCAAACACCGGGGAGCTGTTTTTT. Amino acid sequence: CASSGPTLTGGSNTGELFF.

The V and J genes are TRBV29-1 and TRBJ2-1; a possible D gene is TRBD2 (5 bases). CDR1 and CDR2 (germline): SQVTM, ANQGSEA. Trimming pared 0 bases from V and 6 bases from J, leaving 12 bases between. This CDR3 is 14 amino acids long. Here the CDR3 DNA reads TGCAGCGTTGAAGATCTAGTGGGGAGCAATGAGCAGTTCTTC. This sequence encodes CSVEDLVGSNEQFF.

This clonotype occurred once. CDR3 region: CASSPGTYRGSPLHF. CDR3 nucleotides: TGTGCCAGCAGCCCGGGGACCTACAGAGGGTCACCCCTCCACTTT. The gene calls are TRBV11-2 and TRBJ1-6; D is perhaps TRBD1 (5 bases). CDR3 length: 15 residues. Germline lookup yields CDR1 SGHAT and CDR2 FQNNGV. Between the trimmed V and J ends, which lost 5 bases and 10 bases, there was a span of 18 bases.

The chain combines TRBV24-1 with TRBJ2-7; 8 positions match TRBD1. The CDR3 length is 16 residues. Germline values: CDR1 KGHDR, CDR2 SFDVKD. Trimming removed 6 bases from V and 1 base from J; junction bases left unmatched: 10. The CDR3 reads CATSLRWTGQSYEQYF. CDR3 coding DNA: TGTGCCACCAGTTTAAGATGGACAGGGCAATCCTACGAGCAGTACTTC.

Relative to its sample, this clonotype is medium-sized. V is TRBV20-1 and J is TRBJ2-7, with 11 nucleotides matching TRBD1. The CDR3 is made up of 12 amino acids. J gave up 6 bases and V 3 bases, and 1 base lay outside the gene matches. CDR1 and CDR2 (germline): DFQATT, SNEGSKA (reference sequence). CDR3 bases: TGCAGTGCTAGGGACAGGGGGCCCGAGCAGTACTTC. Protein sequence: CSARDRGPEQYF.

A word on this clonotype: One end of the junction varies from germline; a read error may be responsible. The CDR3 nucleotides read TGCGGCGTTGGGGGGCGGCGGGGGGGCAATGACCAGTTCTTC. Translated: CGVGGRRGGNDQFF. V is TRBV29-1 and J is TRBJ2-1; 9 nucleotides align to TRBD2. There are 14 residues in the CDR3. Per the germline V gene, CDR1 is SQVTM and CDR2 is ANQGSEA.

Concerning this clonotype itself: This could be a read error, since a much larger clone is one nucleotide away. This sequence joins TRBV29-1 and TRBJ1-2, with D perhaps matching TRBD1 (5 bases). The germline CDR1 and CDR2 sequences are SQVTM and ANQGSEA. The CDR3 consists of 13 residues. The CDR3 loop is CSVERSRGNGYNF. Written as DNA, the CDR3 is TGCAGCGTTGAGCGGTCGCGGGGGAATGGCTACAACTTC.

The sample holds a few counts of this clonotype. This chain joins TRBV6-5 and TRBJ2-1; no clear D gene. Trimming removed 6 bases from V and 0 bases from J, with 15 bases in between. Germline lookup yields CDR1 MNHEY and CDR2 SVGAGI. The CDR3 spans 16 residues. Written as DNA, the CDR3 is TGTGCCAGCAGCCTACTCTCAGGCACCTCCTACAATGAGCAGTTCTTC. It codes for CASSLLSGTSYNEQFF.

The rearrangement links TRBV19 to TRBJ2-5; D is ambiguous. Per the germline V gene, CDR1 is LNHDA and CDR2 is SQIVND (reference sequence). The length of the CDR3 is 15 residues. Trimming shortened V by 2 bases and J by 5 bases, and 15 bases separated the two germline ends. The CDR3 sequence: CASSISLSDMETQYF. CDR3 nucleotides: TGTGCCAGTAGTATATCGCTGAGCGACATGGAGACCCAGTACTTC.

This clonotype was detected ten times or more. CDR3 loop: CASSESGTQYF. Written as DNA, the CDR3 is TGCGCCAGCAGTGAGTCGGGTACGCAGTACTTC. The chain uses TRBV10-2 and TRBJ2-7; D remains unclear. CDR3 length: 11 amino acids. Looked up from germline, CDR1 is WSHSY and CDR2 is SAAADI. Deletions cut 0 bases from V and 9 bases from J, with 6 bases between.

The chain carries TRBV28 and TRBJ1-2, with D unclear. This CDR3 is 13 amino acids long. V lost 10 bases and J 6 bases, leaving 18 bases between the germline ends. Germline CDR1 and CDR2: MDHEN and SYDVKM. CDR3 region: CATRLTGEDGYTF. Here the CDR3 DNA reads TGTGCCACCAGGCTAACTGGTGAAGATGGCTACACCTTC.

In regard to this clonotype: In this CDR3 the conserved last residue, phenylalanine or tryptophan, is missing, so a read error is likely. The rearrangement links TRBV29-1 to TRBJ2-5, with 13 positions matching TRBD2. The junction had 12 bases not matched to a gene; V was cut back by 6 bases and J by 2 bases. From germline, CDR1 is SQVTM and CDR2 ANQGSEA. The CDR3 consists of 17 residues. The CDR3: CSVRTSGRPRGQETQYL. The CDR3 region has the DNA TGCAGCGTGAGGACTAGCGGGAGACCAAGGGGGCAAGAGACCCAGTACCTC.

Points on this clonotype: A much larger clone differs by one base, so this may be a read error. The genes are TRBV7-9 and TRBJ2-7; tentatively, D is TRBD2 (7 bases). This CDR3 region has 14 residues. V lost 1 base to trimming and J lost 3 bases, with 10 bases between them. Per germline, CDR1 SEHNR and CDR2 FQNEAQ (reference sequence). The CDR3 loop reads CASSLEGGGYEQYF. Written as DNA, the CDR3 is TGTGCCAGCAGCTTAGAGGGGGGGGGCTACGAGCAGTACTTC.

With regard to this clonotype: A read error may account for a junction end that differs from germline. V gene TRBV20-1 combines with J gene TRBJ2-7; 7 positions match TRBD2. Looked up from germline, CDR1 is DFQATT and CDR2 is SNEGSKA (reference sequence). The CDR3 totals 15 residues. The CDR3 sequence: CGAFPSGKLAYEQHF. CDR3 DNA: TGCGGTGCTTTCCCTTCCGGAAAACTAGCGTACGAGCAGCACTTC.

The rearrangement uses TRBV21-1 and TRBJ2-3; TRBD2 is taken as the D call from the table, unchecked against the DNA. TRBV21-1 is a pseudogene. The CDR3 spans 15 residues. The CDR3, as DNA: TGTGCCACCCAATGGCGGGACTTGATCACAGATACGCAGTATTTC. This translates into CATQWRDLITDTQYF.